The next 31 T cell receptor beta chains were all read from a single sample in a study of identical twins. One entry per CDR3 protein, called by TCRdb with MiXCR from the 5' RACE reads. This table holds some 240,000 distinct CDR3 sequences, around 8.3% found once. These data also featured in a second study, about yellow fever vaccine responses in identical twins.

Sequenced sample: CD8+ T cells sorted from blood. The receptors originated from a woman under 30 in good health.

The V call is TRBV20-1, the J call TRBJ1-2; possibly TRBD1 for D (6 bases). Germline CDR1 and CDR2: DFQATT and SNEGSKA (reference sequence). V was trimmed by 2 bases and J by 2 bases, leaving 6 bases between them. CDR3 length: 12 residues. CDR3 in amino acids: CSARQGNYGYTF. CDR3 sequence (DNA): TGCAGTGCTAGACAGGGGAACTATGGCTACACCTTC.

The table lists this clonotype with many counts. This rearrangement joins TRBV28 to TRBJ2-7, with a weak D call TRBD2 (5 bases). There are 15 residues in the CDR3. CDR1 is MDHEN, CDR2 SYDVKM, per germline. V was cut by 7 bases and J by 7 bases, with 23 bases left in between. CDR3 sequence reads: CASKESASFPWEQYF. CDR3 sequence (DNA): TGTGCCAGCAAGGAGTCGGCTAGCTTCCCTTGGGAGCAGTACTTC.

This clonotype occurred many times. V and J are TRBV4-1 and TRBJ2-1, with D hard to call. The CDR3 has 13 residues. Per germline, CDR1 MGHRA and CDR2 YSYEKL. With 3 bases removed from V and 4 bases from J, the gap between germline ends came to 7 bases. CDR3 nucleotide sequence: TGCGCCAGCAGCCACTTCGGGTACAATGAGCAGTTCTTC. It encodes CASSHFGYNEQFF.

This chain links TRBV27 with TRBJ1-1, with a weak D call TRBD1 (5 bases). This CDR3 has 14 residues. Trimming pared 2 bases from V and 0 bases from J, leaving 7 bases between. CDR1 and CDR2 (germline): MNHEY, SMNVEV (reference sequence). The CDR3 region has the DNA TGTGCCAGCAGTTTACTAGGGGTGAACACTGAAGCTTTCTTT. Protein: CASSLLGVNTEAFF.

This clonotype was found a few times. The gene calls are TRBV28 and TRBJ1-5; D unresolved. V was cut by 3 bases and J by 0 bases, with 21 bases left in between. CDR1 and CDR2 (germline): MDHEN, SYDVKM. This CDR3 has 19 amino acids. CDR3 sequence: CASSFVPQRADGSNQPQHF. For the CDR3, the DNA is TGTGCCAGCAGTTTTGTTCCCCAGCGCGCCGACGGTAGCAATCAGCCCCAGCATTTT.

The chain has TRBV28 and TRBJ1-6; D possibly corresponds to TRBD1 (5 bases). V lost 8 bases and J lost 1, with 12 bases in between. The CDR3 covers 15 residues. CDR1 MDHEN and CDR2 SYDVKM come from the germline V gene. CDR3 coding DNA: TGTGCCAGCCTGATGGGGGAGTCCTATAATTCACCCCTCCACTTT. It yields the protein CASLMGESYNSPLHF. Full variable domain (outside the CDR3, taken from reference TRBV28 and TRBJ1-6): DVKVTQSSRYLVKRTGEKVFLECVQDMDHENMFWYRQDPGLGLRLIYFSYDVKMKEKGDIPEGYSVSREKKERFSLILESASTNQTSMYLCASLMGESYNSPLHFGNGTRLTVT.

This chain links TRBV10-2 with TRBJ2-1; TRBD1 matches at 8 bases. The CDR3 is 15 residues long. The V gene end was trimmed by 0 bases and the J gene end by 7 bases; junction bases not matched to a gene: 5. Germline V gives CDR1 WSHSY, CDR2 SAAADI. The CDR3 region is CASSESRQGANEQFF. CDR3 DNA sequence: TGCGCCAGCAGTGAGTCGCGGCAGGGGGCAAATGAGCAGTTCTTC.

This clonotype has just a few counts. The rearrangement joins TRBV27 to TRBJ2-1; perhaps D is TRBD1 or TRBD2 (6 bases each). Germline values: CDR1 MNHEY, CDR2 SMNVEV (reference sequence). The V gene lost 7 bases and the J gene lost 0 bases, with 13 bases spanning the gap. The CDR3 contains 15 residues. For the CDR3, the DNA is TGTGCCAGCACGGGGGCCGCCAGCTCCTACAATGAGCAGTTCTTC. Protein: CASTGAASSYNEQFF.

This clonotype has ten or more counts. The chain couples TRBV10-2 to TRBJ2-7; 8 bases are shared with TRBD1. V was pared by 10 bases and J by 3 bases, with 14 bases of the junction left unmatched. CDR1 is WSHSY and CDR2 is SAAADI in the germline V gene. The CDR3 covers 15 residues. The CDR3 region has the DNA TGCGCCACCACCTCGGGGCAGGGGGCTCTCTACGAGCAGTACTTC. It translates to CATTSGQGALYEQYF.

This clonotype was seen a few times. The rearrangement uses TRBV4-3 and TRBJ2-7; the match to TRBD1 covers 7 bases. The CDR3 runs to 14 residues. Germline CDR1 and CDR2: LGHNA and YSLEER. The J segment lost 6 bases and the V segment lost 2 bases, leaving 7 bases of the junction unmatched. CDR3 in amino acids: CASSQYRGEGEQYF. CDR3 sequence (DNA): TGCGCCAGCAGCCAATACAGGGGAGAAGGCGAGCAGTACTTC.

This clonotype has ten or more counts. The chain's CDR3 is CASSFSFSTTNEKLFF. The CDR3 DNA reads as TGTGCCAGCAGTTTTTCTTTCAGTACAACTAATGAAAAACTGTTTTTT. This chain connects TRBV27 to TRBJ1-4, with unresolved D. Germline CDR1 reads MNHEY; CDR2 reads SMNVEV (reference sequence). The CDR3 contains 16 residues. V was trimmed by 3 bases and J by 0 bases, leaving 11 bases between them.

This clonotype was seen ten or more times. The V gene is TRBV2, the J gene TRBJ2-3; possibly TRBD2 for D (5 bases). Germline CDR1 SNHLY, CDR2 FYNNEI. V dropped 2 bases and J dropped 3 bases, with 9 bases sitting between them. This CDR3 comprises 14 residues. The CDR3 DNA sequence: TGTGCCAGCAGTGAACCGGGGTTTACAGATACGCAGTATTTT. This gives the protein CASSEPGFTDTQYF.

This clonotype was detected ten times or more. The gene calls are TRBV6-2 or TRBV6-3 and TRBJ2-1; tentatively, D is TRBD2 (6 bases). Between the trimmed V and J ends, which lost 6 bases and 8 bases, there was a span of 17 bases. Germline V gene lookup returns CDR1 MNHEY and CDR2 SVGEGT. CDR3 size: 14 residues. The CDR3 loop reads CASRRRGASDEQFF. The CDR3 DNA is TGTGCCAGCAGGCGACGCGGGGCTAGTGATGAGCAGTTCTTC.

DNA of the CDR3: TGTGCCAGCAGCTCGGTCCCCGGGACCCAGATGAGAGGCTACACCTTC. It encodes CASSSVPGTQMRGYTF. The rearrangement uses TRBV7-9 and TRBJ1-2; the D gene is possibly TRBD1 (5 bases). Germline loops: CDR1 SEHNR, CDR2 FQNEAQ (reference sequence). V was shortened by 4 bases and J by 8 bases, with 23 bases between the two germline ends. The CDR3 covers 16 residues.

This clonotype appeared a few times. The chain has TRBV29-1 and TRBJ1-2; 7 bases match TRBD1. The CDR3 contains 16 residues. J gave up 2 bases and V 7 bases, and 16 bases lay outside the gene matches. The V gene's germline CDR1 is SQVTM and CDR2 ANQGSEA. The CDR3 reads CSAVTRDSSFNYGYTF. CDR3 sequence (DNA): TGCAGCGCTGTTACCCGGGACAGTTCCTTCAACTATGGCTACACCTTC.

This chain connects TRBV6-5 to TRBJ2-7, with D perhaps matching TRBD2 (6 bases). Germline V gene sequence: CDR1 MNHEY, CDR2 SVGAGI. The V end was cut by 3 bases, the J end by 6 bases, with 9 bases between. The CDR3 covers 12 residues. CDR3 nucleotide sequence: TGTGCCAGCAGTTATGCCGGGGGCGAGCAGTACTTC. This translates into CASSYAGGEQYF.

This clonotype was seen many times. V is TRBV5-1 and J is TRBJ2-5; maybe TRBD1 (7 bases). This CDR3 has 15 residues. Germline lookup yields CDR1 SGHRS and CDR2 YFSETQ. Trimming removed 3 bases at V and 5 bases at J, with 17 bases between. The CDR3 nucleotides are TGCGCCAGCAGCTATGGAGGGACAGAAAGGGAGACCCAGTACTTC. Its protein product is CASSYGGTERETQYF.

This clonotype appeared a single time. J is TRBJ2-1 and V is TRBV20-1; 16 bases are a match to TRBD2. Losses at the gene ends were 0 bases for V and 2 bases for J; bases not matched to a gene: 4. Germline values: CDR1 DFQATT, CDR2 SNEGSKA (reference sequence). The CDR3 length is 18 residues. This chain's CDR3 is CSARDGTSGRAPYNEQFF. The CDR3 DNA follows: TGCAGTGCTAGAGATGGGACTAGCGGGAGGGCCCCCTACAATGAGCAGTTCTTC.

In this sample, this clonotype turned up a few times. The V gene is TRBV7-9, the J gene TRBJ2-1, with D possibly being TRBD1 or TRBD2 (5 bases each). Germline V gene sequence: CDR1 SEHNR, CDR2 FQNEAQ (reference sequence). The ends were cut back, 5 bases at V and 8 bases at J, with 13 bases in the middle. The CDR3 runs 13 residues. Written as DNA, the CDR3 is TGTGCCAGCAGCCGAGACGTGGGGGATGAGCAGTTCTTC. It codes for CASSRDVGDEQFF. Variable domain in full (rest from reference TRBV7-9 and TRBJ2-1): DTGVSQNPRHKITKRGQNVTFRCDPISEHNRLYWYRQTLGQGPEFLTYFQNEAQLEKSRLLSDRFSAERPKGSFSTLEIQRTEQGDSAMYLCASSRDVGDEQFFGPGTRLTVL.

This clonotype was seen at least ten times. The V gene is TRBV27, the J gene TRBJ2-7, with D perhaps being TRBD1 or TRBD2 (5 bases each). Germline V CDR1 and CDR2: MNHEY, SMNVEV (reference sequence). Deletions cut 4 bases from V and 0 bases from J, with 16 bases between. CDR3 size: 16 residues. The DNA for the CDR3 is TGTGCCAGCAGTTCCCATTGGGGGATGGACTCCTACGAGCAGTACTTC. Translating it yields CASSSHWGMDSYEQYF.

The CDR3 sequence is CASVGETGGDYEQYF. CDR3 DNA: TGTGCCAGCGTAGGAGAGACAGGGGGAGACTACGAGCAGTACTTC. The rearrangement links TRBV2 to TRBJ2-7; TRBD1 matches 9 bases. The CDR3 spans 15 residues. Germline V gives CDR1 SNHLY, CDR2 FYNNEI. V was pared by 8 bases and J by 3 bases, with 11 bases of the junction left unmatched.

V gene TRBV7-8 combines with J gene TRBJ1-2, with 7 bases lining up with TRBD1. CDR3 length: 16 residues. V lost 1 base to trimming and J lost 4 bases; unmatched junction nucleotides: 9. Per the germline V gene, CDR1 is SGHVS and CDR2 is FQNEAQ. CDR3 protein: CASSLGLEGAAYGYTF. CDR3 in DNA: TGTGCCAGCAGCTTAGGATTGGAGGGGGCGGCCTATGGCTACACCTTC.

This clonotype appeared many times. The chain recombines TRBV29-1 with TRBJ2-7; D might be TRBD1 (5 bases). The CDR3 covers 12 residues. The V gene's germline CDR1 is SQVTM and CDR2 ANQGSEA. V lost 1 base, J lost 2 bases, and 6 bases lay in between. CDR3: CSVEGTPYEQYF. CDR3 DNA sequence: TGCAGCGTTGAAGGGACACCCTACGAGCAGTACTTC.

Remarks on this clonotype: The junction departs from germline at one end; a sequencing error may be responsible. The chain recombines TRBV6-1 with TRBJ2-3; 10 bases align to TRBD2. The germline V gene encodes CDR1 MNHNS and CDR2 SASEGT. This CDR3 has 16 residues. CDR3 residues: CAGPTAGGLCTDRQYF. The CDR3 nucleotides are TGTGCCGGTCCTACAGCGGGAGGGCTCTGCACAGATAGGCAGTATTTT.

This chain uses TRBV9 with TRBJ2-1; maybe TRBD1 (6 bases). With 4 bases removed from V and 8 bases from J, the gap between germline ends came to 16 bases. This CDR3 is built from 14 residues. The V gene's germline CDR1 is SGDLS and CDR2 YYNGEE. DNA of the CDR3: TGTGCCAGCAGCACAGGGATTACCCCCTATGAGCAGTTCTTC. Translated, it gives CASSTGITPYEQFF.

A few counts support this clonotype. V and J are TRBV29-1 and TRBJ2-7, with 9 bases aligning to TRBD2. The CDR3 totals 13 residues. With V trimmed by 5 bases and J by 2 bases, 4 bases remained unmatched. From germline, CDR1 is SQVTM and CDR2 ANQGSEA. The CDR3 DNA is TGCAGCGTTCGGGCGGGAGGGCCCTACGAGCAGTACTTC. Its translation is CSVRAGGPYEQYF.

The gene calls are TRBV2 and TRBJ2-5, with 8 bases aligning to TRBD2. Per germline, CDR1 SNHLY and CDR2 FYNNEI. The CDR3 has 15 residues. The V and J ends lost 1 base and 4 bases, in that order; junction bases with no gene match: 5. The CDR3 nucleotides are TGTGCCAGCAGTGAAGGGCCCAGCGGGAGAGAGACCCAGTACTTC. Translated: CASSEGPSGRETQYF.

This clonotype occurred many times. The rearrangement links TRBV12-3 or TRBV12-4 to TRBJ2-5; D remains unclear. The CDR3 totals 12 residues. The V end was cut by 5 bases, the J end by 3 bases, with 7 bases between. Here the CDR3 DNA reads TGTGCCAGCAGTCCATGGGAAGAGACCCAGTACTTC. It translates to CASSPWEETQYF.

This clonotype was seen a few times. V and J are TRBV7-9 and TRBJ2-5; no definite D call. The germline V gene has CDR1 SEHNR and CDR2 FQNEAQ (reference sequence). CDR3 length equals 16 residues. V was pared by 5 bases and J by 4 bases, with 20 bases between. For the CDR3, the DNA is TGTGCCAGCAGCCACCCCCGGTTTGAATTAGGAGAGACCCAGTACTTC. As protein: CASSHPRFELGETQYF.

There are many counts of this clonotype. The J gene is TRBJ2-1, the V gene TRBV11-2; the D gene is possibly TRBD2 (5 bases). V shed 2 bases and J shed 5 bases, with 13 bases lying between them. This CDR3 is 15 amino acids long. The germline CDR1 and CDR2 sequences are SGHAT and FQNNGV. The CDR3 DNA is TGTGCCAGCAGCTTAATTGAGGGCCTAAACAATGAGCAGTTCTTC. It is translated as CASSLIEGLNNEQFF.

This clonotype came up many times. J is TRBJ2-7 and V is TRBV7-9; 7 positions match TRBD2. This CDR3 spans 16 amino acids. Looked up from germline, CDR1 is SEHNR and CDR2 is FQNEAQ (reference sequence). Trimming cost V 0 bases and J 4 bases; bases outside gene matches: 9. The CDR3: CASSLARREKAYEQYF. As DNA, the CDR3 is TGTGCCAGCAGCTTAGCGCGGCGGGAGAAAGCTTACGAGCAGTACTTC.